This T cell receptor (beta chain) was sequenced during a study of blood T cell repertoires in COVID-19 (dated by TCRdb to between 2020 and 2021). For context, the study as a whole: Samples covering the acute and convalescent phases of COVID-19 were provided by collaborators in the United States, Italy and Spain. The material from the prospective study consisted of cDNA or gDNA derived from T cells, B-cell-depleted T cells, or PBMCs. Sample metadata almost always included a de-identified subject ID, COVID-19 status, age in years and sex. The dataset comprised deeply sampled blood TCRbeta repertoires from subjects exposed to, actively infected with, or recovered from COVID-19. HLA class I and class II types, where available, came from metadata supplied by the sample provider rather than from assay-based typing. The samples were drawn from the first 160 participants of the ongoing ImmuneRACE study and from 1,254 subjects provided by 6 global collaborators. The repertoires were made available in a free public database intended to serve as a resource for research on the immune response to SARS-CoV-2. What the study reported, not specific to this receptor: The amount of clinical and demographic metadata varied by source and participant and was provided uncurated.

In its sample, this clone was seen once. Which antigen it targets is not known. No base quality values were provided; no much bigger clone lies one nucleotide off. TCRbeta CDR3 regions were amplified from genomic DNA using the immunoSEQ Assay, a bias-controlled multiplex PCR. The paper's data handling went like this. The number of nucleated cells in each sample was estimated from the amplification of reference gene primers within the assay. To quantify the absolute abundance of each unique TCRbeta CDR3 rearrangement, sequence reads were collapsed and filtered. For each sample, productive Simpson clonality was calculated by taking the square root of Simpson's diversity index across productive rearrangements. The source is immuneACCESS, and TCRdb retained only in-frame sequences with V and J called. Part of the clones is not carried over; for the studies checked, unresolved V genes explain less than half of this, and the remainder is unexplained. V and J calls and clone size follow that table, whereas D and trimming were derived from the DNA. Present in this sample are roughly 52,000 clones, 65% to 90% of which were seen just once. The ten largest account for roughly an eighth of the sample.

Whole blood was collected in K2EDTA tubes by collaborating institutions according to the institutions' own protocols. For TCRbeta analysis, collaborators shipped samples in one of three forms: frozen whole blood, isolated PBMCs, or DNA extracted from either of those sample types. The clonotype was recovered from a human donor in a cohort sampled during active COVID-19. The sample taken for sequencing was peripheral blood.

The DNA reads as follows: TGTGCCAGCCGCGGGGGGCGCGAGCAGTACTTC. Its translation reads: CASRGGREQYF. The sequence joins TRBV6-6 to TRBJ2-7, with 8 bases aligning to TRBD2. V lost 8 bases and J lost 6 bases, and the count of bases not matched to a germline gene is 3. CDR1 is given as MNHNY and CDR2 as SVGAGI, both from the germline V gene (reference sequence). Measured from the cysteine to the phenylalanine, the CDR3 is 11 residues long. The DNA shown is the 33-base CDR3, in frame from base 1.